This T cell receptor beta chain was sequenced during a study of cytomegalovirus exposure and HLA in healthy donors. Study findings and constraints: The study assumed roughly uniform donor sequencing depth for presence/absence analyses.

Germline V gene lookup returns CDR1 MGHDK and CDR2 SYGVNS. This CDR3 has 14 residues. J was trimmed by 4 bases and V by 3 bases; bases with no gene match: 5. The PCR employed 60 Vbeta primers together with 13 Jbeta primers. Profiled with immunoSEQ multiplex PCR; TCRdb holds only in-frame clones, not every one. This table holds 100,000 or so clones, about 77% found once. Nominally healthy donors provided the samples, though records likely missed some immune exposures. A remark on this clone: The target antigen is unknown.

Sequenced: PBMCs. The J gene is TRBJ1-2, the V gene TRBV25-1; 7 bases agree with TRBD1. The origin of this receptor is a woman aged 18-29 years in good health and CMV-seropositive. This chain's CDR3 is CASSEGWDSYGYTF. In DNA, the CDR3 is TGTGCCAGCAGTGAGGGGTGGGACAGCTATGGCTACACCTTC.